The 14 T cell receptor beta chains listed next were all sequenced from one sample in a study of response to subunit inactivated influenza vaccine. TCRdb itself ran the RT-PCR reads through MiXCR, one entry per CDR3 protein. The sample yields about 570,000 distinct CDR3 sequences, around 11% seen once. The same data also went into a second study, on T cells expressing NK-cell markers. In that study: TCR beta cDNA was made by 5'RACE template switching with UMIs.

The starting material was PBMCs from blood, obtained on the day of vaccination. All receptors derive from a man in his forties or fifties who received an inactivated influenza vaccine.

The chain links TRBV5-1 to TRBJ2-2, with 8 bases lining up with TRBD2. Germline-derived CDR1 and CDR2 are SGHRS and YFSETQ. V lost 4 bases, J lost 1 base, and 6 bases stayed unmatched. This CDR3 region has 16 residues. As DNA, the CDR3 is TGCGCCAGCAGCATGGTAGCGGGAATGAACACCGGGGAGCTGTTTTTT. Translation: CASSMVAGMNTGELFF.

The chain is built from TRBV6-5 and TRBJ2-1; the D is unclear. Germline CDR1 and CDR2: MNHEY and SVGAGI. The CDR3 totals 11 residues. Trimming removed 9 bases from V and 7 bases from J, with 10 bases in between. The CDR3 region is CASQWLNEQFF. The CDR3 DNA is TGTGCCAGTCAGTGGTTGAATGAGCAGTTCTTC.

This clonotype came up a few times. This chain joins TRBV12-3 or TRBV12-4 and TRBJ2-7; the D gene is possibly TRBD1 (5 bases). The CDR3 is 12 amino acids. The ends were cut back, 5 bases at V and 6 bases at J, with 11 bases in the middle. Here the CDR3 reads CASSPRVGEQYF. For the CDR3, the DNA is TGTGCCAGCAGTCCCAGGGTTGGCGAGCAGTACTTC.

The chain couples TRBV18 to TRBJ2-1; TRBD2 matches 7 bases. CDR1 KGHSH and CDR2 LQKENI come from the germline V gene. The ends lost 6 bases at V and 2 bases at J; junction bases unmatched: 7. The length of the CDR3 is 15 residues. CDR3 in amino acids: CASSPSGNAYNEQFF. In nucleotides, the CDR3 is TGTGCCAGCTCGCCTAGCGGAAACGCCTACAATGAGCAGTTCTTC.

This clonotype was detected only a few times. The chain uses TRBV28 and TRBJ2-4, with 10 bases lining up with TRBD1. V gave up 5 bases and J gave up 7 bases; unmatched junction bases: 8. The CDR3 length is 15 residues. CDR1 is MDHEN, CDR2 SYDVKM, per germline. The CDR3 sequence is CASSPHDRGRNIQYF. The CDR3 region has the DNA TGTGCCAGCAGTCCGCATGACAGGGGGCGGAACATTCAGTACTTC. Full variable domain (remainder filled in from reference TRBV28 and TRBJ2-4): DVKVTQSSRYLVKRTGEKVFLECVQDMDHENMFWYRQDPGLGLRLIYFSYDVKMKEKGDIPEGYSVSREKKERFSLILESASTNQTSMYLCASSPHDRGRNIQYFGAGTRLSVL.

This clonotype was counted ten times or more. V usage is TRBV6-5 and J usage is TRBJ1-4; TRBD1 matches 9 bases. With 4 bases clipped from V and 7 bases from J, the junction kept 7 bases outside the gene matches. Germline V gene lookup returns CDR1 MNHEY and CDR2 SVGAGI. CDR3 length equals 15 residues. In DNA, the CDR3 is TGTGCCAGCAGTTCCACCGGGACAGGGAGTGAAAAACTGTTTTTT. Translating it yields CASSSTGTGSEKLFF.

This clonotype was observed a handful of times. V is TRBV15 and J is TRBJ1-2, with no clear D. This CDR3 contains 14 residues. V was shortened by 0 bases and J by 4 bases, with 9 bases between the two germline ends. Germline V gene lookup returns CDR1 LNHNV and CDR2 YYDKDF (reference sequence). DNA for the CDR3: TGTGCCACCAGCAGAGACGCGGCTTCCTATGGCTACACCTTC. Its protein product is CATSRDAASYGYTF.

The gene calls are TRBV29-1 and TRBJ2-2; D gene unclear. The CDR3 is made up of 11 amino acids. Trimming cost V 4 bases and J 6 bases, with 6 bases left between them. Germline CDR1 reads SQVTM; CDR2 reads ANQGSEA. Written as DNA, the CDR3 is TGCAGCGTTGGGGCGGCCGGGGAGCTGTTTTTT. This codes for CSVGAAGELFF.

V gene TRBV20-1 combines with J gene TRBJ2-3; possibly TRBD2 for D (6 bases). Germline CDR1 is DFQATT and CDR2 is SNEGSKA (reference sequence). With 7 bases removed from V and 0 bases from J, the gap between germline ends came to 11 bases. The CDR3 length is 13 residues. The CDR3 sequence: CSGRGLSTDTQYF. DNA of the CDR3: TGCAGTGGACGGGGGTTAAGCACAGATACGCAGTATTTT.

This chain joins TRBV9 and TRBJ1-4; D is unresolved. The V and J ends lost 1 base and 8 bases respectively, with 15 bases between them. Per the germline V gene, CDR1 is SGDLS and CDR2 is YYNGEE. This CDR3 is built from 15 residues. CDR3 protein: CASSVKIGLREKLFF. The CDR3 DNA reads as TGTGCCAGCAGCGTAAAGATAGGGCTTCGGGAAAAACTGTTTTTT.

This clonotype has just a few counts. J is TRBJ1-2 and V is TRBV29-1; tentatively, D is TRBD1 (5 bases). CDR1 is SQVTM, CDR2 ANQGSEA, per germline. V lost 6 bases and J lost 6, with 17 bases in between. CDR3 length equals 13 residues. CDR3 nucleotide sequence: TGCAGCGTCCGGGACCCTAAAGGGGATGGCTACACCTTC. Residues: CSVRDPKGDGYTF.

The rearrangement joins TRBV5-4 to TRBJ2-7; 10 bases are a match to TRBD2. Germline-derived CDR1 and CDR2 are SGHNT and YYREEE (reference sequence). V was pared by 2 bases and J by 4 bases, with 9 bases of the junction left unmatched. The CDR3 totals 16 residues. The CDR3 reads CASSFGLAGVGYEQYF. The CDR3 nucleotides are TGTGCCAGCAGCTTCGGTCTAGCGGGAGTAGGGTACGAGCAGTACTTC.

This clonotype appeared a few times. This chain connects TRBV5-5 to TRBJ1-1, with a possible D match to TRBD1 (6 bases). CDR1 is SGHKS, CDR2 YYEKEE, per germline (reference sequence). Trimming cost V 1 base and J 6 bases, with 16 bases left between them. The CDR3 has 15 amino acids. Written as DNA, the CDR3 is TGTGCCAGCAGCTTGAGGGCAGGGGCTTTCCCTGAAGCTTTCTTT. This codes for CASSLRAGAFPEAFF.

The V and J genes are TRBV30 and TRBJ1-5, with no clear D. V lost 1 base, J lost 7 bases, and 8 bases lay in between. The germline V gene encodes CDR1 GTSNPN and CDR2 SVGIG (reference sequence). The CDR3 has 12 amino acids. The CDR3 loop reads CAWSGTGQPQHF. In nucleotides, the CDR3 is TGTGCCTGGAGTGGGACCGGACAGCCCCAGCATTTT.